A selection of T cell receptor beta chains follows, all from one sample in a study of post-analysis software for immune sequencing data. TCRdb analysed the PCR reads with MiXCR anew, one entry per CDR3 protein. The sample yields about 820,000 distinct CDR3 sequences, approximately 57% seen once. What was sequenced was blood. These receptors were collected from a girl aged 5 to 17 with multiple sclerosis. CDR3s include the opening cysteine and the closing phenylalanine or tryptophan. The D gene is left open where the match is weak. Rows may omit the clone size; those that give it use once, few, many or a size class.

>-|-|TRBJ2-7|TRBV12-3/TRBV12-4
TGTGCCAGCAGTTTGAGCCAGGGAGCTGGAGAGCAGTACTTC
CASSLSQGAGEQYF
>-|few|TRBJ2-7|TRBV5-4
TGTGCCAGCAGCCGGTCTGCGGGAGAGCAGTACTTC
CASSRSAGEQYF
>-|-|TRBJ2-4|TRBV3-1
TGTGCCAGCAGCCTTACGATCCAGGGGCGGGAGCAGTACTTC
CASSLTIQGREQYF
>-|-|TRBJ1-5|TRBV12-3/TRBV12-4
TGTGCCAGCAGTTTTTTTAGCACTCAGCCCCAGCATTTT
CASSFFSTQPQHF
>-|-|TRBJ1-1|TRBV29-1
TGTAGCGTTACAGGACGGCTGAACACTGAAGCTTTCTTT
CSVTGRLNTEAFF
>-|few|TRBJ1-2|TRBV29-1
TGCAGCGTTGGACAGGCGAATGGCTACACCTTC
CSVGQANGYTF
>TRBD1|-|TRBJ1-2|TRBV29-1
TGCAGCGTTGTAAAGGGGGCTATTAACTATGGCTACACCTTC
CSVVKGAINYGYTF
>-|many|TRBJ2-3|TRBV29-1
TGCAGCGTCCTTGAGGTGGATACGCAGTATTTT
CSVLEVDTQYF
>-|-|TRBJ1-2|TRBV6-1
TGTGCCAGCAGTGAAGATGTGGGACCCTATGGCTACACCTTC
CASSEDVGPYGYTF
>TRBD1|-|TRBJ2-1|TRBV7-2
TGTGCCAGCAGCCTAAGGACAGGGGTCGCCTACAATGAGCAGTTCTTC
CASSLRTGVAYNEQFF
>TRBD2|many|TRBJ2-5|TRBV20-1
TGCAGTGCCTCGGGGGGGTTTGAGACCCAGTACTTC
CSASGGFETQYF
>-|-|TRBJ2-3|TRBV12-5
TGTGCTAGTGCCCTAGCCGGGGCAGGTACGCAGTATTTT
CASALAGAGTQYF
>-|few|TRBJ2-4|TRBV9
TGTGCCAGCAGCGTAGAGGGACACGGATCCAAAAACATTCAGTACTTC
CASSVEGHGSKNIQYF
>-|-|TRBJ2-5|TRBV6-6
TGTGCCAGCACCGCGGGGATTATGGTGCAAGAGACCCAGTACTTC
CASTAGIMVQETQYF
>TRBD1|few|TRBJ1-2|TRBV4-1
TGCGCCAGCAGCCAAGACGTGGACAGGGTCTATGGCTACACCTTC
CASSQDVDRVYGYTF